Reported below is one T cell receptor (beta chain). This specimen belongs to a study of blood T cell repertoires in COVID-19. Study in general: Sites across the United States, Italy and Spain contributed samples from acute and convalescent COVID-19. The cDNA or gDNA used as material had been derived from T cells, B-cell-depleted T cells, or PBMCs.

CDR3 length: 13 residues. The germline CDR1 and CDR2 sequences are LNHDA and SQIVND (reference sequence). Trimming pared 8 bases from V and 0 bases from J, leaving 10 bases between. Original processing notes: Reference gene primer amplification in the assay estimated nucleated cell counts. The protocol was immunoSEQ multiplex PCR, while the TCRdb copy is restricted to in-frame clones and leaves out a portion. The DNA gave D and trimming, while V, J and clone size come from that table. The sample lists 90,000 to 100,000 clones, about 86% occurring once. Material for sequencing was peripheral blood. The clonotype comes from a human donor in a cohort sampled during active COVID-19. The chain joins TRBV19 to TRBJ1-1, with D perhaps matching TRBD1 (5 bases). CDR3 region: CASLQDMNTEAFF. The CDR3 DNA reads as TGTGCCAGTTTACAGGATATGAACACTGAAGCTTTCTTT. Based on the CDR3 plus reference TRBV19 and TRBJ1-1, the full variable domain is DGGITQSPKYLFRKEGQNVTLSCEQNLNHDAMYWYRQDPGQGLRLIYYSQIVNDFQKGDIAEGYSVSREKKESFPLTVTSAQKNPTAFYLCASLQDMNTEAFFGQGTRLTVV.